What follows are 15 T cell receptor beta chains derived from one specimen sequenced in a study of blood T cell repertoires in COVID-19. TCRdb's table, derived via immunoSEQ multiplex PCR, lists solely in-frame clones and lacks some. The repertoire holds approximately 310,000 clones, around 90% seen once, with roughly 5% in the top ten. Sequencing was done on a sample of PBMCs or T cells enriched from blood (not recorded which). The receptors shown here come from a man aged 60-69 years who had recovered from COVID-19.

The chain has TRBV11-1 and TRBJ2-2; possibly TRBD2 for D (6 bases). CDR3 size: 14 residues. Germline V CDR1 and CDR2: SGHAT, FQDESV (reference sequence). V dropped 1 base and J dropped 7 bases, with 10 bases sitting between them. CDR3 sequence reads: CASSLVGGFGELFF. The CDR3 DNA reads TGTGCCAGCAGCTTAGTTGGAGGGTTCGGGGAGCTGTTTTTT. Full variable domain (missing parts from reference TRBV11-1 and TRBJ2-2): EAEVAQSPRYKITEKSQAVAFWCDPISGHATLYWYRQILGQGPELLVQFQDESVVDDSQLPKDRFSAERLKGVDSTLKIQPAELGDSAMYLCASSLVGGFGELFFGEGSRLTVL.

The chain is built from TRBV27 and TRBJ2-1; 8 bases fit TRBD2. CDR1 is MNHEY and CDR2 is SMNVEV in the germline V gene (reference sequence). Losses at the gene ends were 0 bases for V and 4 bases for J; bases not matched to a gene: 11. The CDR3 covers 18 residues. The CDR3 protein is CASSLSPPLAGFYNEQFF. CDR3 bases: TGTGCCAGCAGTTTATCTCCGCCTCTAGCGGGTTTTTACAATGAGCAGTTCTTC.

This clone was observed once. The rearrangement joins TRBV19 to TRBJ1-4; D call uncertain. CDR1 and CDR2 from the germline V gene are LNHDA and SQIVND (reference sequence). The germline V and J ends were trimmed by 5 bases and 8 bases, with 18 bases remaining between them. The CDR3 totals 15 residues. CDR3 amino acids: CASSAQRLVGEKLFF. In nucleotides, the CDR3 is TGTGCCAGTAGTGCTCAGAGACTTGTCGGGGAAAAACTGTTTTTT.

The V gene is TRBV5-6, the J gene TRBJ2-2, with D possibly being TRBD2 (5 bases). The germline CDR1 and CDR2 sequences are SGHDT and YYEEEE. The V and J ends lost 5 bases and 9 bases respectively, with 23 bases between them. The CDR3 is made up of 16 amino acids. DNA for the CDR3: TGTGCCAGCAGAACGACGGGATATTCCATCAAGAGGGAGCTGTTTTTT. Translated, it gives CASRTTGYSIKRELFF.

The CDR3 DNA sequence: TGTGCCAAGGGACTAGCAAACACCGGGGAGCTGTTTTTT. Its protein product is CAKGLANTGELFF. The rearrangement joins TRBV7-3 to TRBJ2-2; 9 nucleotides align to TRBD2. There are 13 residues in the CDR3. The J segment lost 2 bases and the V segment lost 10 bases, leaving 2 bases of the junction unmatched. The germline V gene encodes CDR1 SGHTA and CDR2 FQGTGA.

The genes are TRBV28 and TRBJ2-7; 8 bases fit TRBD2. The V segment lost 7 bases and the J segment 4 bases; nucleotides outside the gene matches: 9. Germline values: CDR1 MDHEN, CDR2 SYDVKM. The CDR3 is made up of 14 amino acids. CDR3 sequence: CASIPGGPSYEQYF. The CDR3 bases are TGTGCCAGCATCCCGGGAGGGCCCTCGTACGAGCAGTACTTC.

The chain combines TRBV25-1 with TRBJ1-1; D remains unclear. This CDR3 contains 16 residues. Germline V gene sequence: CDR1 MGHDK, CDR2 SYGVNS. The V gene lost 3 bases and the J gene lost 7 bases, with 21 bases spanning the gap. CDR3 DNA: TGTGCCAGCAGTGATTCACTATGGCACCTGACTGATGAAGCTTTCTTT. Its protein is CASSDSLWHLTDEAFF.

The CDR3 loop reads CASSQDPAGIYEQYF. The CDR3 region has the DNA TGTGCCAGCAGCCAAGATCCAGCGGGAATTTACGAGCAGTACTTC. The chain couples TRBV14 to TRBJ2-7, with 7 bases aligning to TRBD2. The CDR3 loop spans 15 amino acids. The ends lost 0 bases at V and 4 bases at J; junction bases unmatched: 6. Germline V gives CDR1 SGHDN, CDR2 FVKESK.

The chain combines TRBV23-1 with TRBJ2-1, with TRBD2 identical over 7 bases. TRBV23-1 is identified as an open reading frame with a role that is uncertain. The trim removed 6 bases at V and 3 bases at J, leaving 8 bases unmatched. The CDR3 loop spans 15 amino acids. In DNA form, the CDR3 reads TGCGCCAGCAGGCAAGCGGGGCGGGTCTACAATGAGCAGTTCTTC. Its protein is CASRQAGRVYNEQFF.

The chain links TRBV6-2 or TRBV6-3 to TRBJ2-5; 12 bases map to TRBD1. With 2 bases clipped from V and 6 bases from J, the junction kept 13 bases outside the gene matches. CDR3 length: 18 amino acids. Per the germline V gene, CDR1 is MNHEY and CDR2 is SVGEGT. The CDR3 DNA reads TGTGCCAGCAGTTACGGGACAGGGGGCGGGCTAGCGATGAAGACCCAGTACTTC. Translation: CASSYGTGGGLAMKTQYF.

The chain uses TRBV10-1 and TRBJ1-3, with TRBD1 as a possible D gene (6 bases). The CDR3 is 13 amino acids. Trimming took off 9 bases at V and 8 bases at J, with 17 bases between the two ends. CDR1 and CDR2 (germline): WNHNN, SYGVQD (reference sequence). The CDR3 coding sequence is TGCGCCAGGTGTAGGGGGAGAGGTTACACCATATATTTT. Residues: CARCRGRGYTIYF.

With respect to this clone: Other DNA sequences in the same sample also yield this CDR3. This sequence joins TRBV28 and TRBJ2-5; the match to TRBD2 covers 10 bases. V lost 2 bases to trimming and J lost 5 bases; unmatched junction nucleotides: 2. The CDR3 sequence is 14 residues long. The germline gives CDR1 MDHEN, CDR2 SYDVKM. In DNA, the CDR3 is TGTGCCAGCAGTTTAAGAGCGGGAGGGGAGACCCAGTACTTC. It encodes CASSLRAGGETQYF.

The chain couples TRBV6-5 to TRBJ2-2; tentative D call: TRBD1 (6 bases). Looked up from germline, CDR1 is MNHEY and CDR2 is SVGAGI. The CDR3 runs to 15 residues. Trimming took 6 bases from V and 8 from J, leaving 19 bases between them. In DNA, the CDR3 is TGTGCCAGCAGAGCCGGGACAACGGTATTTGGGGAGCTGTTTTTT. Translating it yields CASRAGTTVFGELFF.

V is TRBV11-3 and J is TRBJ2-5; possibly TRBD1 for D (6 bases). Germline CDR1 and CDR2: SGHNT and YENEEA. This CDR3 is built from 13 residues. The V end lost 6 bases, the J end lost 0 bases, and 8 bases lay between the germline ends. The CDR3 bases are TGTGCCAGCAGTGGGACATACCAAGAGACCCAGTACTTC. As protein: CASSGTYQETQYF. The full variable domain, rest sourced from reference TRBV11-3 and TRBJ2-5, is EAGVVQSPRYKIIEKKQPVAFWCNPISGHNTLYWYLQNLGQGPELLIRYENEEAVDDSQLPKDRFSAERLKGVDSTLKIQPAELGDSAVYLCASSGTYQETQYFGPGTRLLVL.

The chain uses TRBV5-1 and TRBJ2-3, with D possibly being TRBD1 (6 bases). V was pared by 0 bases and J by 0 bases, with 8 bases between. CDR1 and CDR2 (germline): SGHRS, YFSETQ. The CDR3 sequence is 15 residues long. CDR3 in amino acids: CASSLEGQSTDTQYF. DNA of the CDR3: TGCGCCAGCAGCTTGGAAGGACAGAGCACAGATACGCAGTATTTT.